The sequence of this TCR beta chain was determined in a study of T cells expressing NK-cell markers. Study-wide results and limits: Each of a handful of donors carried dominant NKG2C+ clonotypes accounting for about 1.0-7.5% of CD8+ T cells.

Per germline, CDR1 SEHNR and CDR2 FQNEAQ (reference sequence). The CDR3 runs to 16 residues. To note about this clonotype: Its antigen is undetermined.

TCRdb re-called the 5' RACE reads and gives one entry per CDR3 protein, without DNA. The sample holds 400,000 or so distinct CDR3 sequences. This chain connects TRBV7-9 to TRBJ1-1; TCRdb selects TRBD1, and the lack of DNA leaves this call unchecked. Sequencing used blood T cells: a sorted CD56 or NKG2C T cell subset, CD4+ or CD8+ T cells, or bulk PBMC T cells (not recorded which). This receptor was obtained from a woman aged 45-59 years in good health. This CDR3 is CASSLRTGMVNTEAFF.